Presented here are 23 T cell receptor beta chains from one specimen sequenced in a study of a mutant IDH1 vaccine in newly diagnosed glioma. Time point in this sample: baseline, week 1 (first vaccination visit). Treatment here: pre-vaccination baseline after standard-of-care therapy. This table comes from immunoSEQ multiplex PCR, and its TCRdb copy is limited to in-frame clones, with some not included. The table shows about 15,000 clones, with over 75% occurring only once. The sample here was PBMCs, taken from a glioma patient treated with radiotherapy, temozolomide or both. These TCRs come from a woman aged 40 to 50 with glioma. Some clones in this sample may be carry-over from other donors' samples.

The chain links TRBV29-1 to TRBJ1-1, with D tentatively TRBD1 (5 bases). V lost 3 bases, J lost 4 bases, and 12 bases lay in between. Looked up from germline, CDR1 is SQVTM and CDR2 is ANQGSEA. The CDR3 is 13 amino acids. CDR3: CSVEGGGSTEAFF. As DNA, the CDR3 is TGCAGCGTTGAGGGGGGAGGGAGCACTGAAGCTTTCTTT.

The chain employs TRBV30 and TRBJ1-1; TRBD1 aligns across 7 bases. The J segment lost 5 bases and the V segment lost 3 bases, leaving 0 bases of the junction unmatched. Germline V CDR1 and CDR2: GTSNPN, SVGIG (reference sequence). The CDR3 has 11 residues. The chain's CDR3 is CAWSRGTEAFF. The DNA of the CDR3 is TGTGCCTGGAGCAGGGGGACTGAAGCTTTCTTT. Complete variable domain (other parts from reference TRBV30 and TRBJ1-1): SQTIHQWPATLVQPVGSPLSLECTVEGTSNPNLYWYRQAAGRGLQLLFYSVGIGQISSEVPQNLSASRPQDRQFILSSKKLLLSDSGFYLCAWSRGTEAFFGQGTRLTVV.

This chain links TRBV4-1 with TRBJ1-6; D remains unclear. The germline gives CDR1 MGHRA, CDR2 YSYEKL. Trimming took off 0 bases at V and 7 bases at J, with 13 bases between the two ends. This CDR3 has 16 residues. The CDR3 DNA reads TGCGCCAGCAGCCAAGAGGGCGGCGGGATGAATTCACCCCTCCACTTT. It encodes CASSQEGGGMNSPLHF.

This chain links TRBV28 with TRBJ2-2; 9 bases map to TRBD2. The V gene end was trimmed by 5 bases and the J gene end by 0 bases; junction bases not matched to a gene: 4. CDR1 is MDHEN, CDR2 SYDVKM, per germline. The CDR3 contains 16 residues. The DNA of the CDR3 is TGTGCCAGCAGTCCCCGGACTAGCGCGAACACCGGGGAGCTGTTTTTT. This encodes CASSPRTSANTGELFF.

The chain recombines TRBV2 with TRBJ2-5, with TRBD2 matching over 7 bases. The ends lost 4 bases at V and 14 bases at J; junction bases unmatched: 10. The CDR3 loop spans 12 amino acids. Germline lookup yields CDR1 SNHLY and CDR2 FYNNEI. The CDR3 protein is CASSGGEGAPYF. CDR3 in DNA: TGTGCCAGCAGTGGGGGGGAGGGTGCCCCATACTTC. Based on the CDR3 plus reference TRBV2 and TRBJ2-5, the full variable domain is EPEVTQTPSHQVTQMGQEVILRCVPISNHLYFYWYRQILGQKVEFLVSFYNNEISEKSEIFDDQFSVERPDGSNFTLKIRSTKLEDSAMYFCASSGGEGAPYFGPGTRLLVL.

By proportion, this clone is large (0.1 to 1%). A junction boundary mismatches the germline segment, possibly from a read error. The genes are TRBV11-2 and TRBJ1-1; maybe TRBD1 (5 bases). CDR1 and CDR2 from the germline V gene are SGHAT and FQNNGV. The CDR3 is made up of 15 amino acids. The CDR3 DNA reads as TGTGCCAGCAGCTTAGTCCCGGGACCTAACAATGAAGCTTTCTTT. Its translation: CASSLVPGPNNEAFF. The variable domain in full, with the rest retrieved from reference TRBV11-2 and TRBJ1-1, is EAGVAQSPRYKIIEKRQSVAFWCNPISGHATLYWYQQILGQGPKLLIQFQNNGVVDDSQLPKDRFSAERLKGVDSTLKIQPAKLEDSAVYLCASSLVPGPNNEAFFGQGTRLTVV.

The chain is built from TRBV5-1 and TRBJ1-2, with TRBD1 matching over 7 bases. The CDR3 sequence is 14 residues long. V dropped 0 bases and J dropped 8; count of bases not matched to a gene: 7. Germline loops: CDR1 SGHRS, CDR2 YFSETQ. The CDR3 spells CASSLDRGTRGYTF. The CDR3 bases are TGCGCCAGCAGCTTGGACAGGGGAACGCGAGGCTACACCTTC.

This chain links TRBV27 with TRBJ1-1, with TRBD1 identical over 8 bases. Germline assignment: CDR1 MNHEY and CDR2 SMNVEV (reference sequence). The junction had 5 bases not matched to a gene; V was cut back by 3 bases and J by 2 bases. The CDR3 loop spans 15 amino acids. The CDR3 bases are TGTGCCAGCAGTTTTACAGGGGGATTCAACACTGAAGCTTTCTTT. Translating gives CASSFTGGFNTEAFF.

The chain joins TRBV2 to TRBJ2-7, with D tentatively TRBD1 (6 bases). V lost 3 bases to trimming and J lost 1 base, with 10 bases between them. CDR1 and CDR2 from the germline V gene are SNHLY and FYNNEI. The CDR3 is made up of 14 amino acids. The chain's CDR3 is CASSDPGQSYEQYF. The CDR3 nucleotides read TGTGCCAGCAGTGATCCGGGACAATCCTACGAGCAGTACTTC. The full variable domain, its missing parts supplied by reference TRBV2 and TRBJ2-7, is EPEVTQTPSHQVTQMGQEVILRCVPISNHLYFYWYRQILGQKVEFLVSFYNNEISEKSEIFDDQFSVERPDGSNFTLKIRSTKLEDSAMYFCASSDPGQSYEQYFGPGTRLTVT.

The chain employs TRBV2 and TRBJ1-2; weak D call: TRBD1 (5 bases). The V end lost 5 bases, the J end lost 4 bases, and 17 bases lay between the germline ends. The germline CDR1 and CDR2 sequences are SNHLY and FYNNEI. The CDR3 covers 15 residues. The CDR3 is CASSKQATLSYGYTF. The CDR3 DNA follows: TGTGCCAGCAGTAAACAGGCCACATTATCCTATGGCTACACCTTC.

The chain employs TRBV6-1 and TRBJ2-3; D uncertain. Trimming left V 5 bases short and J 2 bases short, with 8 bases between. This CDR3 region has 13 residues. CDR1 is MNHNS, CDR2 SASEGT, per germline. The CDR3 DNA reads TGTGCCAGCAGTAGTCATCTCACAGATACGCAGTATTTT. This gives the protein CASSSHLTDTQYF.

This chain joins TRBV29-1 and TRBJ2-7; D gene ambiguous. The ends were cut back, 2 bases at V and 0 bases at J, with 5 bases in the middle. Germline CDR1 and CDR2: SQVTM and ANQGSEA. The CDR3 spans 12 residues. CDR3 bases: TGCAGCGTTGAAAACAGCTCCTACGAGCAGTACTTC. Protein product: CSVENSSYEQYF.

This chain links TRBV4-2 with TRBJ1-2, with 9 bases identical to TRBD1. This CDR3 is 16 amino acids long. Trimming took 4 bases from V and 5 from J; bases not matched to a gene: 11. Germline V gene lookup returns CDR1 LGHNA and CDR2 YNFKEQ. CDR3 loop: CASSRGGGQGGYGYTF. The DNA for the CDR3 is TGTGCCAGCAGCCGCGGGGGGGGACAGGGAGGTTATGGCTACACCTTC.

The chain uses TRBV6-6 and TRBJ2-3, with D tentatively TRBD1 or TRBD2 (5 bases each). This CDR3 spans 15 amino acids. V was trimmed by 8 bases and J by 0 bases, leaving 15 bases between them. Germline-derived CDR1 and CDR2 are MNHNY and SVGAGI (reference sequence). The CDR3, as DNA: TGTGCCAGCGGTAGAGTGGGACCCAGCACAGATACGCAGTATTTT. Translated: CASGRVGPSTDTQYF.

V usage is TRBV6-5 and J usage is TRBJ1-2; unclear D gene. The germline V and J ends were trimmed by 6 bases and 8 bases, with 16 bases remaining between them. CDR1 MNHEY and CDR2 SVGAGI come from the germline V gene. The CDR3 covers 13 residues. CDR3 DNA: TGTGCCAGCAGCCCGAGAGGAGGCGTCGGCTACACCTTC. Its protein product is CASSPRGGVGYTF.

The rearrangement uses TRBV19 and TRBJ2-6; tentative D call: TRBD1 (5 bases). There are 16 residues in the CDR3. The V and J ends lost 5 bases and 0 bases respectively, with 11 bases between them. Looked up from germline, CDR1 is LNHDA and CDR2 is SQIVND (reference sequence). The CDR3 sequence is CASSQSQGSGANVLTF. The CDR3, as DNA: TGTGCCAGTAGTCAGTCGCAGGGCTCTGGGGCCAACGTCCTGACTTTC.

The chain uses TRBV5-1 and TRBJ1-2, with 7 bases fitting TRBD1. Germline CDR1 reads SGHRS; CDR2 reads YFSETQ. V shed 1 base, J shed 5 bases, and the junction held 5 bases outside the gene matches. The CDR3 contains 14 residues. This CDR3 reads CASSLTGTEYGYTF. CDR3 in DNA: TGCGCCAGCAGCTTGACGGGGACAGAGTATGGCTACACCTTC. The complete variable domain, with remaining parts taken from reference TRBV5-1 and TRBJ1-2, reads KAGVTQTPRYLIKTRGQQVTLSCSPISGHRSVSWYQQTPGQGLQFLFEYFSETQRNKGNFPGRFSGRQFSNSRSEMNVSTLELGDSALYLCASSLTGTEYGYTFGSGTRLTVV.

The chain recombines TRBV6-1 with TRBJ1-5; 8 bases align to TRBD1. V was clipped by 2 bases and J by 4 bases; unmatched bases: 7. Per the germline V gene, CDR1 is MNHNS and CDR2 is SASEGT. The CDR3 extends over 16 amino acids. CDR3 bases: TGTGCCAGCAGTGAATGGGGACAGGCGGGGAATCAGCCCCAGCATTTT. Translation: CASSEWGQAGNQPQHF.

CDR3 residues: CASSFPLKETQYF. CDR3 nucleotides: TGTGCCAGCAGTTTTCCCCTCAAAGAGACCCAGTACTTC. The V gene is TRBV27, the J gene TRBJ2-5; unclear D gene. The CDR3 is made up of 13 amino acids. The V gene's germline CDR1 is MNHEY and CDR2 SMNVEV (reference sequence). V lost 3 bases, J lost 3 bases, and 8 bases lay in between.

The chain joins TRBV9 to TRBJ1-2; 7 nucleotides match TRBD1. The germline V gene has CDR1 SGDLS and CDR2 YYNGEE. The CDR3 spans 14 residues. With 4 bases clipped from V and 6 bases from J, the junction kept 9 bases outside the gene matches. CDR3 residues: CASSPQTGMDGYTF. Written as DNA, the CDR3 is TGTGCCAGCAGCCCCCAGACAGGGATGGATGGCTACACCTTC.

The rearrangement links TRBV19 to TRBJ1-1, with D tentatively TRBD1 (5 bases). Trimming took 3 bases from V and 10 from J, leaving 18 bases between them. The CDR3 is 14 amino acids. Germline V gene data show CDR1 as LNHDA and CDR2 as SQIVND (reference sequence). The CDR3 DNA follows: TGTGCCAGTAGTATCCGCCATCCGACGGGGGGAGCTTTCTTT. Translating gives CASSIRHPTGGAFF.

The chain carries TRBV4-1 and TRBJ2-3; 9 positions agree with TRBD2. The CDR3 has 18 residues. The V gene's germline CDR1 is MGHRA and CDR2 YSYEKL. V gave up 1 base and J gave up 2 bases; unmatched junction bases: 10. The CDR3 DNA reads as TGCGCCAGCAGCCAAGGGACGAGCGGGAGGCCCAACACAGATACGCAGTATTTT. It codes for CASSQGTSGRPNTDTQYF.

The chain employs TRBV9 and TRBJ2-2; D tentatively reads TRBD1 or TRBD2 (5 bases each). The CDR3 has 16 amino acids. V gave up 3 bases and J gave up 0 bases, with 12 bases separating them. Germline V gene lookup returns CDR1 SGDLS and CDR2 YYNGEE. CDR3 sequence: CASSASGRPNTGELFF. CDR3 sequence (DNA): TGTGCCAGCAGCGCTTCGGGACGGCCGAACACCGGGGAGCTGTTTTTT.